A selection of T cell receptor beta chains follows, all from one sample in a study of blood T cell repertoires in COVID-19. TCRdb's copy holds only in-frame clones and misses some; the assay was immunoSEQ multiplex PCR. The sample yields 200,000 to 300,000 clones, 86% seen once. Sequencing input: peripheral blood. The receptors originated from a man aged 80 or over with acute or convalescent COVID-19. The CDR3 runs from the conserved cysteine through the conserved F or W. Fields, in order: V gene, D gene, clone size, J gene, CDR3 protein, CDR3 DNA. A D gene is named only where the DNA matches it firmly. Not every row has a clone size; where given, it reads once, few, many or a size class.

V: TRBV6-6; D: NA; size: NA; J: TRBJ1-1; CDR3: CASSYSPGSTEAFF; DNA: TGTGCCAGCAGTTACTCCCCGGGAAGCACTGAAGCTTTCTTT
V: TRBV6-5; D: TRBD2; size: NA; J: TRBJ2-7; CDR3: CASSLTGTRASYEQYF; DNA: TGTGCCAGCAGTTTAACCGGGACTAGAGCCTCCTACGAGCAGTACTTC
V: TRBV7-3; D: NA; size: NA; J: TRBJ1-1; CDR3: CASSPRAGTEAFF; DNA: TGTGCCAGCAGCCCTAGGGCGGGAACTGAAGCTTTCTTT
V: TRBV24-1; D: TRBD1; size: NA; J: TRBJ2-2; CDR3: CATSDTGQGNTGELFF; DNA: TGTGCCACCAGTGACACGGGACAGGGGAACACCGGGGAGCTGTTTTTT
V: TRBV7-6; D: NA; size: NA; J: TRBJ2-5; CDR3: CASSLGVTETQYF; DNA: TGTGCCAGCAGCTTAGGCGTTACCGAGACCCAGTACTTC
V: TRBV7-2; D: NA; size: few; J: TRBJ2-3; CDR3: CASSLIGGGTDTQYF; DNA: TGTGCCAGCAGCCTGATAGGGGGGGGGACAGATACGCAGTATTTT
V: TRBV7-3; D: NA; size: NA; J: TRBJ2-5; CDR3: CASSPWGGETQYF; DNA: TGTGCCAGCTCACCCTGGGGAGGAGAGACCCAGTACTTC
V: TRBV7-2; D: TRBD2; size: NA; J: TRBJ2-1; CDR3: CASSSPGGRMSSYNEQFF; DNA: TGTGCCAGCAGCTCACCGGGGGGTCGGATGAGCTCCTACAATGAGCAGTTCTTC
V: TRBV5-1; D: NA; size: NA; J: TRBJ2-3; CDR3: CASSLATVETDTQYF; DNA: TGCGCCAGCAGCTTGGCCACGGTAGAGACAGATACGCAGTATTTT
V: TRBV2; D: NA; size: NA; J: TRBJ1-2; CDR3: CASSVGGGYTF; DNA: TGTGCCAGCAGTGTAGGGGGTGGCTACACCTTC
V: TRBV6-1; D: NA; size: few; J: TRBJ1-2; CDR3: CASSDNRVYGYTF; DNA: TGTGCCAGCAGTGACAACAGGGTCTATGGCTACACCTTC
V: TRBV19; D: NA; size: NA; J: TRBJ1-6; CDR3: CASSGPGAPSPLHF; DNA: TGTGCCAGTAGTGGGCCAGGGGCCCCTTCACCCCTCCACTTT
V: TRBV7-8; D: TRBD1; size: NA; J: TRBJ2-1; CDR3: CASSPRRGTGGLYNEQFF; DNA: TGTGCCAGCAGCCCTCGTCGCGGGACAGGGGGCCTATACAATGAGCAGTTCTTC
V: TRBV28; D: NA; size: NA; J: TRBJ2-1; CDR3: CASSSGGVSYNEQFF; DNA: TGTGCCAGCAGTTCCGGCGGTGTGTCCTACAATGAGCAGTTCTTC
V: TRBV7-2; D: NA; size: once; J: TRBJ2-5; CDR3: CASSSELGGQQETQYF; DNA: TGTGCCAGCAGCTCCGAGCTCGGGGGTCAACAAGAGACCCAGTACTTC
V: TRBV18; D: NA; size: NA; J: TRBJ1-1; CDR3: CASSPPGGSTEAFF; DNA: TGTGCCAGCTCACCCCCGGGGGGCAGCACTGAAGCTTTCTTT
V: TRBV6-1; D: TRBD1; size: few; J: TRBJ1-6; CDR3: CASSDPYRDRSYNSPLHF; DNA: TGTGCCAGCAGTGACCCCTACCGGGACAGGAGTTATAATTCACCCCTCCACTTT
V: TRBV19; D: TRBD1; size: NA; J: TRBJ1-4; CDR3: CASSPGTANEKLFF; DNA: TGTGCCAGTAGTCCCGGGACAGCTAATGAAAAACTGTTTTTT
V: TRBV28; D: NA; size: NA; J: TRBJ2-1; CDR3: CASSFGQIYNEQFF; DNA: TGTGCCAGCAGTTTTGGACAGATATACAATGAGCAGTTCTTC
V: TRBV5-6; D: NA; size: NA; J: TRBJ1-3; CDR3: CASSLGQGIHGNTIYF; DNA: TGTGCCAGCAGCTTGGGGCAGGGAATACATGGAAACACCATATATTTT
V: TRBV6-1; D: NA; size: NA; J: TRBJ1-4; CDR3: CASTATVSNEKLFF; DNA: TGTGCCAGCACTGCGACAGTGTCTAATGAAAAACTGTTTTTT
V: TRBV7-9; D: TRBD1; size: NA; J: TRBJ2-6; CDR3: CATGTGPFSGANVLTF; DNA: TGTGCCACCGGGACAGGACCTTTCTCTGGGGCCAACGTCCTGACTTTC
V: TRBV7-2; D: NA; size: few; J: TRBJ1-2; CDR3: CASSPPREGYGYTF; DNA: TGTGCCAGCAGCCCCCCCAGGGAGGGCTATGGCTACACCTTC
V: TRBV19; D: TRBD2; size: few; J: TRBJ2-3; CDR3: CASSKLAATDTQYF; DNA: TGTGCCAGTAGTAAACTAGCGGCCACAGATACGCAGTATTTT
V: TRBV4-1; D: TRBD1; size: NA; J: TRBJ2-7; CDR3: CASSQDRSQGAYEQYF; DNA: TGCGCCAGCAGCCAAGATAGGTCACAGGGGGCCTACGAGCAGTACTTC
V: TRBV10-3; D: TRBD1; size: NA; J: TRBJ1-2; CDR3: CAISGQGVIDDYTF; DNA: TGTGCCATCAGCGGACAGGGAGTGATCGACGACTACACCTTC
V: TRBV5-1; D: NA; size: once; J: TRBJ1-5; CDR3: CASRQGDSNQPQHF; DNA: TGCGCCAGCAGACAGGGAGATAGCAATCAGCCCCAGCATTTT
V: TRBV5-1; D: TRBD1; size: NA; J: TRBJ1-2; CDR3: CASSPTGLGYGYTF; DNA: TGCGCCAGCAGTCCGACAGGGTTGGGCTATGGCTACACCTTC
V: TRBV4-1; D: NA; size: NA; J: TRBJ2-1; CDR3: CASSQEGLGSSYNEQFF; DNA: TGCGCCAGCAGCCAAGAAGGGTTAGGGAGCTCCTACAATGAGCAGTTCTTC
V: TRBV4-3; D: NA; size: once; J: TRBJ1-6; CDR3: CASSQDQGNRSPLHF; DNA: TGCGCCAGCAGCCAAGATCAGGGGAATAGGTCACCCCTCCACTTT
V: TRBV20-1; D: NA; size: NA; J: TRBJ2-7; CDR3: CSASKGSSYEQYF; DNA: TGCAGTGCTAGTAAGGGGTCCTCCTACGAGCAGTACTTC
V: TRBV7-9; D: TRBD2; size: NA; J: TRBJ2-3; CDR3: CASSLARGSTDTQYF; DNA: TGTGCCAGCAGCTTAGCGCGGGGGAGCACAGATACGCAGTATTTT
V: TRBV6-2/TRBV6-3; D: TRBD1; size: NA; J: TRBJ2-2; CDR3: CASSYSRTGPANTGELFF; DNA: TGTGCCAGCAGTTACTCCCGGACAGGACCCGCGAACACCGGGGAGCTGTTTTTT